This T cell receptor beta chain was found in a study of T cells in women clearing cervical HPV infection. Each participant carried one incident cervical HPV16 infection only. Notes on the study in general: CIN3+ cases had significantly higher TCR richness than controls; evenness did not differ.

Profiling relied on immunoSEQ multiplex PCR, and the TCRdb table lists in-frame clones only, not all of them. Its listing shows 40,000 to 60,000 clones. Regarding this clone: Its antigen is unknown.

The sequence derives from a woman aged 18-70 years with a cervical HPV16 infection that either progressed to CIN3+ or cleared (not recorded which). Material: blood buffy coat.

CDR3 DNA, as far as it was read: TGCAGTGCTAGAGTAATCAGTGGAAACACC. It codes for CSARVISGNT. The whole CDR3 sequence is CSARVISGNTIYF. V usage is TRBV20-1 and J usage is TRBJ1-3; D unresolved. The sequenced fragment ends 3 residues before the CDR3 boundary, so the rest is inferred from the germline J gene. The CDR3 length is 13 residues. The germline V and J ends were trimmed by 1 base and 3 bases, with 7 bases remaining between them. Per germline, CDR1 DFQATT and CDR2 SNEGSKA (reference sequence).